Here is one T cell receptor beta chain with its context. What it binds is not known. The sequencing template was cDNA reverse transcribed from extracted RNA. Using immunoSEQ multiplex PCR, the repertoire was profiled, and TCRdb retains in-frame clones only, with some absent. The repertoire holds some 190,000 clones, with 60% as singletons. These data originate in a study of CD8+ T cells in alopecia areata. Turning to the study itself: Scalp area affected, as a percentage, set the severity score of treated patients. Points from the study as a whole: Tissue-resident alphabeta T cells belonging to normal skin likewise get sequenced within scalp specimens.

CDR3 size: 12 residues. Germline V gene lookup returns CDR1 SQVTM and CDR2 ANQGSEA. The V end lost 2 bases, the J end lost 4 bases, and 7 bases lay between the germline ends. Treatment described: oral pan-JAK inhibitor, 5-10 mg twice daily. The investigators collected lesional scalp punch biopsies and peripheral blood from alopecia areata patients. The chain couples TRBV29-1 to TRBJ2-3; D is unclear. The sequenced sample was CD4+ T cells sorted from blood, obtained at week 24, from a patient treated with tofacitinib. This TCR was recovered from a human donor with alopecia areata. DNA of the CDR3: TGCAGCGTTGAAAGTCGCCCAGATACGCAGTATTTT. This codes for CSVESRPDTQYF.